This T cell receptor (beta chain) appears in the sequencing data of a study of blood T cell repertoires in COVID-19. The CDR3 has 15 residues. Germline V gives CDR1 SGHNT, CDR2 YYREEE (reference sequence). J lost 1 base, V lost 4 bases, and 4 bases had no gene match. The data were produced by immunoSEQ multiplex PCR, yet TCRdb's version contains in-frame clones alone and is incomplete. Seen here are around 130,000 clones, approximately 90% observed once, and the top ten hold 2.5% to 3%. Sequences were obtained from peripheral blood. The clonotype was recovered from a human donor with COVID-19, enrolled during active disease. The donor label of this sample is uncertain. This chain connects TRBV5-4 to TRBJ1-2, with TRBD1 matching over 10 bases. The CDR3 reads CASSPGTGDNYGYTF. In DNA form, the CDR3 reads TGTGCCAGCAGCCCCGGGACAGGGGATAACTATGGCTACACCTTC.